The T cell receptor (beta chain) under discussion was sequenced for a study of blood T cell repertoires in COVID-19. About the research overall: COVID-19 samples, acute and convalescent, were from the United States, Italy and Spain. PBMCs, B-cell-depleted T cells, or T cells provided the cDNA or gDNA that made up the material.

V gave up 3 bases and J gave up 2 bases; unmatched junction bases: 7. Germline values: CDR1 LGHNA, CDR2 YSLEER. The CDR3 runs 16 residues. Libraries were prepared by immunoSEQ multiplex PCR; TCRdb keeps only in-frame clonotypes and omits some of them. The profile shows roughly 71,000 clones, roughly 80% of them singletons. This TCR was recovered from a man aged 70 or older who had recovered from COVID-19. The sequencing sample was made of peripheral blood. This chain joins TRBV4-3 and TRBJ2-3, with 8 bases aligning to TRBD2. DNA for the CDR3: TGCGCCAGCAGCCAGACGGGACTAGTATCCACAGATACGCAGTATTTT. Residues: CASSQTGLVSTDTQYF.